Shown below are 21 T cell receptor beta chains from a single sample sequenced in a study of T cells in Graves' hyperthyroidism and ophthalmopathy (dated by TCRdb to the late 2010s). The protocol used for the library was multiplex PCR. Sequencing instrument: Illumina HiSeq 2000. The TCR beta CDR3 regions were amplified from the RNA transcripts. A first-round RT-PCR of the TCR CDR3 used the HTBI primer set with the Qiagen OneStep RT-PCR kit. TCRdb trimmed the raw reads at Q25, called clones with MiXCR and kept productive beta chains. For every CDR3 protein sequence, its rows merge into one entry that carries the most common genes and DNA. This sample gives about 250,000 distinct CDR3 sequences in total; almost 25% of them show up just once. Of the sample, 30% to 40% is held by the ten largest clones. The material sequenced was blood. These receptors came from a woman aged 40 to 55 with Graves' ophthalmopathy.

Many counts were recorded for this clonotype. The chain links TRBV12-3 or TRBV12-4 to TRBJ1-3, with 11 bases aligning to TRBD1. This CDR3 comprises 16 residues. The ends lost 11 bases at V and 0 bases at J; junction bases unmatched: 9. The CDR3 region has the DNA TGTGCCGGAGGACAGGGGGCCTCCTTCTCTGGAAACACCATATATTTT. Protein product: CAGGQGASFSGNTIYF.

J is TRBJ2-5 and V is TRBV12-3 or TRBV12-4; 9 bases fit TRBD1. V lost 6 bases, J lost 3 bases, and 5 bases stayed unmatched. This CDR3 contains 14 residues. CDR3 in DNA: TGTGCCAGCAGCCACAGGGGGCAAGAAGAGACCCAGTACTTC. This sequence encodes CASSHRGQEETQYF.

This clonotype came up many times. The J gene is TRBJ1-1, the V gene TRBV18, with D uncertain. Trimming took 0 bases from V and 1 from J, leaving 12 bases between them. The V gene's germline CDR1 is KGHSH and CDR2 LQKENI. This CDR3 has 16 residues. CDR3 coding DNA: TGTGCCAGCTCACCACCAACCCCGGGATCGAACACTGAAGCTTTCTTT. Its translation: CASSPPTPGSNTEAFF.

The chain joins TRBV6-2 or TRBV6-3 to TRBJ2-2; D possibly uses TRBD1 or TRBD2 (5 bases each). The V and J ends lost 5 bases and 1 base respectively, with 11 bases between them. This CDR3 is built from 15 residues. CDR1 is MNHEY and CDR2 is SVGEGT in the germline V gene. The CDR3 DNA sequence: TGTGCCAGCAGTCGAGGGGTTAGGAACACCGGGGAGCTGTTTTTT. Translating it yields CASSRGVRNTGELFF.

This clonotype appeared many times. Here the CDR3 DNA reads TGTGCCAGCAGTCCTACAGGGGCCATTAATCAGCCCCAGCATTTT. Translated, it gives CASSPTGAINQPQHF. The V call is TRBV6-2 or TRBV6-3, the J call TRBJ1-5; 7 bases match TRBD1. J was trimmed by 4 bases and V by 5 bases; bases with no gene match: 8. The CDR3 has 15 residues. Germline-derived CDR1 and CDR2 are MNHEY and SVGEGT.

The J gene is TRBJ2-7, the V gene TRBV6-2 or TRBV6-3; D is undetermined. This CDR3 is 14 amino acids long. V lost 8 bases and J 0 bases, leaving 14 bases between the germline ends. Germline V gene lookup returns CDR1 MNHEY and CDR2 SVGEGT. The CDR3 coding sequence is TGTGCCAGCCTTCCAAAGCTCCTCTCCTACGAGCAGTACTTC. Its translation is CASLPKLLSYEQYF.

This chain joins TRBV4-2 and TRBJ2-2; the D call may be TRBD1 or TRBD2 (5 bases each). Germline lookup yields CDR1 LGHNA and CDR2 YNFKEQ. V lost 0 bases and J 4 bases, leaving 18 bases between the germline ends. This CDR3 is built from 18 residues. CDR3 amino acids: CASSQETRQARGTGELFF. The CDR3 DNA sequence: TGTGCCAGCAGCCAAGAGACGCGACAAGCGAGGGGCACCGGGGAGCTGTTTTTT.

This chain joins TRBV28 and TRBJ2-5; perhaps TRBD2 as D (6 bases). Germline loops: CDR1 MDHEN, CDR2 SYDVKM. This CDR3 spans 15 amino acids. V lost 3 bases to trimming and J lost 2 bases, with 13 bases between them. The CDR3 protein is CASSFPGTQQETQYF. Here the CDR3 DNA reads TGTGCCAGCAGTTTTCCCGGGACTCAGCAAGAGACCCAGTACTTC.

This clonotype was counted many times. The chain combines TRBV7-9 with TRBJ2-7, with 7 bases fitting TRBD2. CDR1 is SEHNR, CDR2 FQNEAQ, per germline (reference sequence). J lost 2 bases, V lost 6 bases, and 4 bases had no gene match. The CDR3 is 13 amino acids. CDR3: CASSASGTYEQYF. The DNA for the CDR3 is TGTGCCAGCAGTGCCAGCGGGACCTACGAGCAGTACTTC. The variable domain in full, completed from reference TRBV7-9 and TRBJ2-7, reads DTGVSQNPRHKITKRGQNVTFRCDPISEHNRLYWYRQTLGQGPEFLTYFQNEAQLEKSRLLSDRFSAERPKGSFSTLEIQRTEQGDSAMYLCASSASGTYEQYFGPGTRLTVT.

The chain combines TRBV6-2 or TRBV6-3 with TRBJ1-5; D not resolved. There are 13 residues in the CDR3. Germline lookup yields CDR1 MNHEY and CDR2 SVGEGT. The V and J ends lost 7 bases and 7 bases respectively, with 14 bases between them. CDR3 bases: TGTGCCAGCACTAGCAGGTTCAACCAGCCCCAGCATTTT. Residues: CASTSRFNQPQHF.

In this sample, this clonotype turned up many times. CDR3 region: CASSTTEAFF. CDR3 nucleotide sequence: TGTGCCAGCAGCACCACTGAAGCTTTCTTT. The genes are TRBV6-1 and TRBJ1-1; no firm D call. The CDR3 contains 10 residues. The germline gives CDR1 MNHNS, CDR2 SASEGT. V was cut by 6 bases and J by 4 bases, with 3 bases left in between.

The table lists this clonotype with many counts. V is TRBV2 and J is TRBJ2-7, with D hard to call. CDR3 size: 13 residues. V shed 3 bases and J shed 4 bases, with 10 bases lying between them. Germline V gene lookup returns CDR1 SNHLY and CDR2 FYNNEI. The CDR3 is CASSDGQIYEQYF. Written as DNA, the CDR3 is TGTGCCAGCAGTGACGGGCAGATTTACGAGCAGTACTTC. The entire variable domain, with the rest obtained from reference TRBV2 and TRBJ2-7, is as follows: EPEVTQTPSHQVTQMGQEVILRCVPISNHLYFYWYRQILGQKVEFLVSFYNNEISEKSEIFDDQFSVERPDGSNFTLKIRSTKLEDSAMYFCASSDGQIYEQYFGPGTRLTVT.

A few counts support this clonotype. This sequence may be a read error, since a much larger clone differs from it by one base. This CDR3 is CASSKGQYTGELFF. CDR3 coding DNA: TGTGCCAGTAGTAAGGGACAGTACACCGGGGAGCTGTTTTTT. The rearrangement joins TRBV19 to TRBJ2-2; 7 bases map to TRBD1. CDR3 size: 14 residues. Germline V gives CDR1 LNHDA, CDR2 SQIVND (reference sequence). Trimming at V came to 4 bases and at J to 3 bases, leaving 2 bases not matched to a gene.

This clonotype occurred many times. DNA of the CDR3: TGTGCCAGCAGTTACTCGACCTCGGGGGCTTTCGTTGACTATGGCTACACCTTC. It translates to CASSYSTSGAFVDYGYTF. The V call is TRBV6-2 or TRBV6-3, the J call TRBJ1-2, with TRBD1 as a possible D gene (6 bases). The CDR3 is 18 amino acids. Trimming cost V 0 bases and J 3 bases, with 20 bases left between them. From germline, CDR1 is MNHEY and CDR2 SVGEGT.

The table lists this clonotype with many counts. In nucleotides, the CDR3 is TGTGCCAGCAGTGAACTCCAGGGTTATAGCAATCAGCCCCAGCATTTT. Translation: CASSELQGYSNQPQHF. The chain recombines TRBV2 with TRBJ1-5, with D perhaps TRBD1 (5 bases). V shed 2 bases and J shed 0 bases, with 11 bases lying between them. From germline, CDR1 is SNHLY and CDR2 FYNNEI. CDR3 size: 16 residues.

As regards this clonotype: A much larger clonotype is one base distant, so this may be a read error. The chain combines TRBV9 with TRBJ1-5; TRBD1 might be the D (5 bases). Germline V CDR1 and CDR2: SGDLS, YYNGEE. The CDR3 consists of 13 residues. CDR3 nucleotides: TGTGCCAGCGGCGTACACGGGGCTCAGCCCCAGCATTTT. Its translation: CASGVHGAQPQHF.

The chain uses TRBV10-3 and TRBJ2-7, with TRBD1 matching 8 bases. There are 13 residues in the CDR3. The germline gives CDR1 ENHRY, CDR2 SYGVKD. J gave up 1 base and V 4 bases, and 0 bases lay outside the gene matches. The CDR3 loop is CAISGTGSYEQYF. CDR3 DNA sequence: TGTGCCATCAGTGGGACAGGGTCCTACGAGCAGTACTTC.

This clonotype was found many times. The chain combines TRBV2 with TRBJ1-5; TRBD1 matches at 7 bases. From germline, CDR1 is SNHLY and CDR2 FYNNEI. The trim removed 6 bases at V and 6 bases at J, leaving 11 bases unmatched. This CDR3 spans 15 amino acids. In nucleotides, the CDR3 is TGTGCCAGCAGAGGGTGGGACAGCTCCCGTCAGCCCCAGCATTTT. Translation gives CASRGWDSSRQPQHF.

This clonotype was seen many times. The rearrangement links TRBV27 to TRBJ2-7; D not certain. The CDR3 runs to 13 residues. The germline V gene encodes CDR1 MNHEY and CDR2 SMNVEV (reference sequence). V shed 4 bases and J shed 0 bases, with 7 bases lying between them. CDR3: CASSSFPSYEQYF. CDR3 coding DNA: TGTGCCAGCAGTTCCTTCCCCTCCTACGAGCAGTACTTC.

The chain joins TRBV6-1 to TRBJ2-7; TRBD1 matches 11 bases. Germline loops: CDR1 MNHNS, CDR2 SASEGT. The CDR3 spans 13 residues. With 6 bases clipped from V and 5 bases from J, the junction kept 3 bases outside the gene matches. The CDR3 here is CASRGQGEDEQYF. CDR3 bases: TGTGCCAGCAGGGGACAGGGGGAAGACGAGCAGTACTTC.

This clonotype was seen ten or more times. This chain connects TRBV29-1 to TRBJ2-5; perhaps D is TRBD1 or TRBD2 (5 bases each). This CDR3 is 15 amino acids long. Trimming left V 0 bases short and J 5 bases short, with 16 bases between. Germline assignment: CDR1 SQVTM and CDR2 ANQGSEA. The CDR3 protein is CSVEEGSGTHETQYF. The CDR3 DNA is TGCAGCGTTGAAGAGGGATCAGGGACGCACGAGACCCAGTACTTC.